The present entry profiles one T cell receptor (beta chain) with its context. The identical CDR3 is also encoded by other nucleotide sequences in the sample. Cohort 3 recovered donors had two negative PCRs, clearance, or symptom resolution. CDR3 size: 13 residues. J gave up 1 base and V 4 bases, and 2 bases lay outside the gene matches. Germline lookup yields CDR1 SQVTM and CDR2 ANQGSEA. These data are taken from a study of blood T cell repertoires in COVID-19. Assay used: immunoSEQ multiplex PCR; TCRdb lists only in-frame clones, some missing. The sample contains some 490,000 clones, roughly nine tenths of which appear only once.

This chain links TRBV29-1 with TRBJ1-1; 8 positions agree with TRBD1. Sequencing was done on a sample of PBMCs or T cells enriched from blood (not recorded which). The clonotype originates from a woman in her sixties or seventies who had recovered from COVID-19. DNA for the CDR3: TGCAGCGTTGTAGGACAGGGGAACACTGAAGCTTTCTTT. Its protein is CSVVGQGNTEAFF.